These 11 T cell receptor beta chains originate from one sample sequenced in a study of T cell repertoires in cytomegalovirus infection. In TCRdb, the reads were re-called with MiXCR into one record per CDR3 protein. The table includes approximately 160,000 distinct CDR3 sequences, approximately 17% detected once. The sequenced sample consisted of CD8+ T cells from PBMCs. These receptors originate from a human donor in good health (CMV status not recorded). Some clones in this sample may be carry-over from other donors' samples.

V usage is TRBV7-9 and J usage is TRBJ2-3; TRBD1 matches at 9 bases. The CDR3 is 17 residues long. Germline V gene data show CDR1 as SEHNR and CDR2 as FQNEAQ (reference sequence). V gave up 5 bases and J gave up 5 bases; unmatched junction bases: 14. The CDR3 loop reads CASSAIRDRARGDTQYF. CDR3 nucleotide sequence: TGTGCCAGCAGCGCCATCCGGGACAGGGCGCGTGGAGATACGCAGTATTTT. The full variable domain, rest sourced from reference TRBV7-9 and TRBJ2-3, is DTGVSQNPRHKITKRGQNVTFRCDPISEHNRLYWYRQTLGQGPEFLTYFQNEAQLEKSRLLSDRFSAERPKGSFSTLEIQRTEQGDSAMYLCASSAIRDRARGDTQYFGPGTRLTVL.

The V and J genes are TRBV7-9 and TRBJ1-1, with D uncertain. V was cut by 3 bases and J by 1 base, with 12 bases left in between. CDR3 size: 15 residues. The germline CDR1 and CDR2 sequences are SEHNR and FQNEAQ (reference sequence). Here the CDR3 DNA reads TGTGCCAGCAGCTTCGGTTTCGGTACGAACACTGAAGCTTTCTTT. Its translation: CASSFGFGTNTEAFF.

This clonotype came up a few times. The V call is TRBV28, the J call TRBJ1-1, with 8 positions matching TRBD1. V shed 3 bases, J shed 10 bases, and the junction held 16 bases outside the gene matches. There are 16 residues in the CDR3. Germline loops: CDR1 MDHEN, CDR2 SYDVKM. The chain's CDR3 is CASSFLPGTGGFLAFF. In DNA form, the CDR3 reads TGTGCCAGCAGTTTCCTCCCCGGGACAGGAGGTTTCTTAGCTTTCTTT.

The gene calls are TRBV7-8 and TRBJ2-1; 7 bases align to TRBD2. The CDR3 runs 15 residues. Germline V gene lookup returns CDR1 SGHVS and CDR2 FQNEAQ. The junction had 9 bases not matched to a gene; V was cut back by 2 bases and J by 8 bases. The CDR3 here is CASSLPAGVADEQFF. CDR3 bases: TGTGCCAGCAGCTTACCTGCGGGAGTTGCTGATGAGCAGTTCTTC.

At least ten counts were recorded for this clonotype. CDR3 region: CAISERGQGLRGYEQYF. For the CDR3, the DNA is TGTGCCATCAGTGAACGGGGACAGGGACTACGGGGCTACGAGCAGTACTTC. This chain joins TRBV10-3 and TRBJ2-7, with 9 nucleotides matching TRBD1. The J segment lost 3 bases and the V segment lost 3 bases, leaving 12 bases of the junction unmatched. Germline assignment: CDR1 ENHRY and CDR2 SYGVKD. This CDR3 region has 17 residues.

The V gene is TRBV7-6, the J gene TRBJ2-7; 8 bases match TRBD1. In germline, CDR1 is SGHVS, CDR2 FNYEAQ. There are 13 residues in the CDR3. The V segment lost 2 bases and the J segment 7 bases; nucleotides outside the gene matches: 4. The CDR3 spells CASSLQGAREQYF. As DNA, the CDR3 is TGTGCCAGCAGCTTACAGGGGGCGAGAGAGCAGTACTTC.

J is TRBJ2-5 and V is TRBV7-9; 8 nucleotides line up with TRBD1. The CDR3 extends over 13 amino acids. Germline CDR1 and CDR2: SEHNR and FQNEAQ (reference sequence). The ends lost 5 bases at V and 6 bases at J; junction bases unmatched: 5. The CDR3 region is CASSPTGAKTQYF. The CDR3 DNA reads TGTGCCAGCAGCCCGACAGGGGCGAAGACCCAGTACTTC.

This clonotype was detected a few times. The chain recombines TRBV27 with TRBJ2-1; D unresolved. CDR1 MNHEY and CDR2 SMNVEV come from the germline V gene (reference sequence). The length of the CDR3 is 13 residues. V lost 3 bases to trimming and J lost 6 bases, with 9 bases between them. CDR3 sequence: CASSLGSGNEQFF. As DNA, the CDR3 is TGTGCCAGCAGTTTGGGGTCAGGCAATGAGCAGTTCTTC.

The rearrangement links TRBV28 to TRBJ2-1; D remains unclear. V lost 2 bases to trimming and J lost 3 bases, with 11 bases between them. This CDR3 spans 15 amino acids. In germline, CDR1 is MDHEN, CDR2 SYDVKM. In DNA form, the CDR3 reads TGTGCCAGCAGTTTAACCCTTGGCTTCTACAATGAGCAGTTCTTC. It is translated as CASSLTLGFYNEQFF.

This clonotype has only a few counts. This chain links TRBV6-2 or TRBV6-3 with TRBJ2-3; 7 positions agree with TRBD2. CDR3 length: 15 amino acids. Germline values: CDR1 MNHEY, CDR2 SVGEGT. Unmatched junction bases numbered 10, after V lost 4 bases and J lost 6 bases. The CDR3 here is CASSSWGGPVDTQYF. The CDR3 DNA is TGTGCCAGCAGTTCCTGGGGAGGGCCGGTGGATACGCAGTATTTT.

The rearrangement joins TRBV15 to TRBJ2-2, with a tentative D call TRBD2 (6 bases). In germline, CDR1 is LNHNV, CDR2 YYDKDF (reference sequence). The CDR3 sequence is 14 residues long. Trimming left V 6 bases short and J 1 base short, with 9 bases between. The CDR3 bases are TGTGCCACCAGAGTCGGGGGGAACACCGGGGAGCTGTTTTTT. Translated, it gives CATRVGGNTGELFF.